These T cell receptor beta chains were read from a single sample in a study of CD8+ T cells in alopecia areata. Sequencing used immunoSEQ multiplex PCR; TCRdb keeps in-frame clones, though not all of them. Of some 82,000 clones listed, just over 50% were seen once; the top ten hold 5.7%. Material: NKG2D-high CD8+ T cells sorted from blood. Receptors were obtained from a human donor with alopecia areata. The CDR3 runs from the conserved cysteine through the conserved F or W. Each record gives: CDR3 length, clone size, D gene, V gene, J gene, CDR3 DNA, CDR3 protein. The D gene is left open where the match is weak. Not every row has a clone size; where given, it reads once, few, many or a size class.

cdr3_length: 15; clone_size: few; d_call: -; v_call: TRBV19; j_call: TRBJ2-1; cdr3_nt: TGTGCCAGTAGTATAAGACAGGAATCCTACAATGAGCAGTTCTTC; cdr3_aa: CASSIRQESYNEQFF
cdr3_length: 13; clone_size: -; d_call: -; v_call: TRBV7-2; j_call: TRBJ2-5; cdr3_nt: TGTGCCAGCAGCCTCTTCGCAGTTGAGACCCAGTACTTC; cdr3_aa: CASSLFAVETQYF
cdr3_length: 13; clone_size: few; d_call: -; v_call: TRBV29-1; j_call: TRBJ2-7; cdr3_nt: TGCAGCGTTGAGATCGCTGACTCCTACGAGCAGTACTTC; cdr3_aa: CSVEIADSYEQYF
cdr3_length: 14; clone_size: -; d_call: -; v_call: TRBV2; j_call: TRBJ1-5; cdr3_nt: TGTGCCAGCAGTCACGAGGGAACCAATCAGCCCCAGCATTTT; cdr3_aa: CASSHEGTNQPQHF
cdr3_length: 15; clone_size: few; d_call: -; v_call: TRBV29-1; j_call: TRBJ2-3; cdr3_nt: TGCAGCGTTGAATATGGGCAGGGTTACACAGATACGCAGTATTTT; cdr3_aa: CSVEYGQGYTDTQYF
cdr3_length: 14; clone_size: many; d_call: -; v_call: TRBV9; j_call: TRBJ2-1; cdr3_nt: TGTGCCAGCAGCGTAGAGCCCTGGCAGGGTGAGCAGTTCTTC; cdr3_aa: CASSVEPWQGEQFF
cdr3_length: 14; clone_size: -; d_call: -; v_call: TRBV29-1; j_call: TRBJ1-5; cdr3_nt: TGCAGCGTGGGGTTTTTGAATAGCAATCAGCCCCAGCATTTT; cdr3_aa: CSVGFLNSNQPQHF
cdr3_length: 13; clone_size: -; d_call: -; v_call: TRBV2; j_call: TRBJ2-1; cdr3_nt: TGTGCCAGCACAGATCTATCCTACAATGAGCAGTTCTTC; cdr3_aa: CASTDLSYNEQFF
cdr3_length: 13; clone_size: -; d_call: -; v_call: TRBV30; j_call: TRBJ2-1; cdr3_nt: TGTGCCTGGGACCCAGTAGGAGTAAATGAGCAGTTCTTC; cdr3_aa: CAWDPVGVNEQFF
cdr3_length: 15; clone_size: -; d_call: -; v_call: TRBV27; j_call: TRBJ1-5; cdr3_nt: TGTGCCAGCAGCCTCCGGGCAACGGCAGGTCAGCCCCAGCATTTT; cdr3_aa: CASSLRATAGQPQHF
cdr3_length: 12; clone_size: -; d_call: TRBD2; v_call: TRBV28; j_call: TRBJ2-7; cdr3_nt: TGTGCCAGCCGCGGGGGGAACTACGAGCAGTACTTC; cdr3_aa: CASRGGNYEQYF
cdr3_length: 15; clone_size: -; d_call: TRBD1; v_call: TRBV29-1; j_call: TRBJ2-1; cdr3_nt: TGCAGCGTCGACCAACCGGGACAGTACAACAATGAGCAGTTCTTC; cdr3_aa: CSVDQPGQYNNEQFF
cdr3_length: 15; clone_size: -; d_call: TRBD2; v_call: TRBV6-6; j_call: TRBJ2-7; cdr3_nt: TGTGCCAGCAAAGTAGGGCTAGCGGGATCCTACGAGCAGTACTTC; cdr3_aa: CASKVGLAGSYEQYF
cdr3_length: 16; clone_size: -; d_call: -; v_call: TRBV18; j_call: TRBJ2-7; cdr3_nt: TGTGCCAGCTCACCGGAACAATGGACAGATCGCTACGAGCAGTACTTC; cdr3_aa: CASSPEQWTDRYEQYF
cdr3_length: 15; clone_size: -; d_call: -; v_call: TRBV30; j_call: TRBJ1-2; cdr3_nt: TGTGCCTGGAATGACCTGACAGGACCCAACTATGGCTACACCTTC; cdr3_aa: CAWNDLTGPNYGYTF
cdr3_length: 13; clone_size: -; d_call: -; v_call: TRBV5-6; j_call: TRBJ2-7; cdr3_nt: TGTGCCAGCAGCTCAGAACGGGAGTACGAGCAGTACTTC; cdr3_aa: CASSSEREYEQYF